The sequence of this T cell receptor beta chain was determined in a study of T cell responses to AZD1222 COVID-19 vaccine. V lost 3 bases, J lost 3 bases, and 15 bases lay in between. The CDR3 runs 15 residues. CDR1 and CDR2 from the germline V gene are MDHEN and SYDVKM. Turning to this clone: Its antigen is unknown.

Profiling relied on immunoSEQ multiplex PCR, and the TCRdb table lists in-frame clones only, not all of them. This table has under 150,000 clones, 92% appearing once. It was second doses at about 4 or about 12 weeks that were pooled. Study results and caveats: The donor cohort was predominantly white British with a female majority, and clonal diversity may have been underestimated. Baseline antibody screening turned up just six or seven seropositive AZD1222 recipients.

The rearrangement uses TRBV28 and TRBJ2-7; perhaps D is TRBD1 or TRBD2 (7 bases each). The source was peripheral blood, collected 28 days after the second AZD1222 dose. The sequence came from an adult who received the AZD1222 COVID-19 vaccine. In DNA form, the CDR3 reads TGTGCCAGCAGTTTGAGTCAGGGGGGGGACTACGAGCAGTACTTC. The encoded protein is CASSLSQGGDYEQYF.